These T cell receptor beta chains were read from a single sample in a study of cytomegalovirus exposure and HLA in healthy donors. TCRdb's copy holds only in-frame clones and misses some; the assay was immunoSEQ multiplex PCR. The sample records roughly 120,000 clones, 70% to 80% being singletons. The sample consisted of PBMCs. All receptors derive from a woman aged 35 to 49 in good health and CMV-seropositive. Each CDR3 is given with its conserved first and last residue. The D gene is left open where the match is weak. Size is stated for part of the rows, as once, few or many counts, or as a class when the clone is expanded.

v_call,d_call,clone_size,j_call,cdr3_aa,cdr3_nt
TRBV25-1,-,few,TRBJ2-1,CASKDSSYNEQFF,TGTGCCAGCAAAGACAGCTCCTACAATGAGCAGTTCTTC
TRBV29-1,-,-,TRBJ2-5,CSVRTAQETQYF,TGCAGCGTGAGGACAGCCCAAGAGACCCAGTACTTC
TRBV5-4,TRBD1,few,TRBJ1-1,CASSLDRGNTEAFF,TGTGCCAGCAGCTTGGACAGGGGGAACACTGAAGCTTTCTTT
TRBV2,-,-,TRBJ2-3,CASSGGSGTDTQYF,TGTGCCAGCAGTGGAGGGAGTGGCACAGATACGCAGTATTTT
TRBV7-2,-,-,TRBJ1-2,CASSLQRTQRGYTF,TGTGCCAGCAGCCTTCAACGGACACAGAGGGGCTACACCTTC
TRBV9,-,-,TRBJ1-2,CASSLSRGGTRYGYTF,TGTGCCAGCAGCCTATCGCGGGGGGGTACCCGTTATGGCTACACCTTC
TRBV4-1,TRBD1,-,TRBJ1-4,CASSHLRPGQGLEKLFF,TGCGCCAGCAGCCACCTCCGGCCGGGACAGGGGCTTGAAAAACTGTTTTTT
TRBV18,-,once,TRBJ1-1,CASSPPGNTEAFF,TGTGCCAGCTCACCACCCGGGAACACTGAAGCTTTCTTT
TRBV2,-,-,TRBJ1-3,CASSLSSGNTIYF,TGTGCCAGCAGCCTTTCTTCTGGAAACACCATATATTTT
TRBV7-2,TRBD2,-,TRBJ2-1,CASSFSSGGYNEQFF,TGTGCCAGCAGCTTTTCTAGCGGGGGCTACAATGAGCAGTTCTTC
TRBV7-6,-,-,TRBJ2-7,CASSSGSGQYF,TGTGCCAGCAGCTCAGGCTCCGGGCAGTACTTC
TRBV5-1,TRBD1,-,TRBJ1-2,CASSPARDRAYGYTF,TGCGCCAGCAGCCCGGCGAGGGACAGGGCCTATGGCTACACCTTC
TRBV7-2,-,few,TRBJ2-7,CASSLGYRISYEQYF,TGTGCCAGCAGCTTAGGTTACAGGATCTCCTACGAGCAGTACTTC
TRBV2,TRBD1,once,TRBJ1-2,CASSDARTGRGYTF,TGTGCCAGCAGCGACGCACGGACAGGTCGTGGCTACACCTTC
TRBV6-5,-,-,TRBJ2-5,CASSRRQETQYF,TGTGCCAGCAGTCGCAGGCAAGAGACCCAGTACTTC
TRBV7-2,-,-,TRBJ2-7,CASSPGLLSSYEQYF,TGTGCCAGCAGCCCGGGACTCCTGAGCTCCTACGAGCAGTACTTC
TRBV9,-,-,TRBJ2-2,CASRVDILTGELFF,TGTGCCAGCCGGGTAGATATACTGACCGGGGAGCTGTTTTTT
TRBV5-1,TRBD2,few,TRBJ2-2,CASSFLAGGTTGELFF,TGCGCCAGCAGCTTCTTGGCGGGGGGGACCACCGGGGAGCTGTTTTTT
TRBV20-1,-,-,TRBJ2-1,CSAGPYNEQFF,TGCAGTGCTGGGCCTTACAATGAGCAGTTCTTC
TRBV6-6,TRBD2,-,TRBJ2-1,CASSSLSGGAGEQFF,TGTGCCAGCAGTTCCCTCAGCGGGGGGGCTGGTGAGCAGTTCTTC
TRBV6-4,-,medium-sized,TRBJ2-2,CASSGGEDTGELFF,TGTGCCAGCAGTGGAGGGGAGGACACCGGGGAGCTGTTTTTT
TRBV5-4,-,few,TRBJ1-2,CASSLGDYGYTF,TGTGCCAGCAGCTTGGGAGACTATGGCTACACCTTC
TRBV5-1,-,-,TRBJ2-7,CASSPLSEGSYEQYF,TGCGCCAGCAGCCCTCTAAGTGAGGGATCCTACGAGCAGTACTTC
TRBV7-9,-,few,TRBJ1-1,CASSVFTGLTEAFF,TGTGCCAGCAGCGTATTCACAGGGCTCACTGAAGCTTTCTTT
TRBV21-1,-,-,TRBJ2-7,CASSKGIKRGDRIYEQYF,TGTGCCAGCAGCAAAGGAATCAAGCGGGGGGACCGGATCTACGAGCAGTACTTC
TRBV14,-,-,TRBJ2-6,CASSTFGWSSGANVLTF,TGTGCCAGCAGCACCTTCGGGTGGAGCTCTGGGGCCAACGTCCTGACTTTC
TRBV27,-,-,TRBJ2-3,CASSFQGRDTQYF,TGTGCCAGCAGTTTCCAGGGGAGAGATACGCAGTATTTT
TRBV7-9,-,-,TRBJ1-2,CASSLGGGPNYGYTF,TGTGCCAGCAGCTTAGGGGGGGGCCCTAACTATGGCTACACCTTC
TRBV10-3,-,-,TRBJ2-1,CAIQARGESYNEQFF,TGTGCCATCCAGGCCCGCGGGGAATCCTACAATGAGCAGTTCTTC
TRBV2,-,few,TRBJ1-2,CASSVTLLVYGYTF,TGTGCCAGCAGTGTAACTCTCCTAGTCTATGGCTACACCTTC
TRBV18,TRBD1,-,TRBJ1-5,CASSLDRAQPQHF,TGTGCCAGCTCACTAGACAGGGCTCAGCCCCAGCATTTT
TRBV9,-,-,TRBJ1-5,CASSVNPGVNQPQHF,TGTGCCAGCAGCGTAAACCCGGGGGTCAATCAGCCCCAGCATTTT
TRBV5-4,TRBD1,once,TRBJ1-3,CASSSPGQGNSGNTIYF,TGTGCCAGCAGCTCCCCCGGACAGGGGAACTCTGGAAACACCATATATTTT
TRBV7-3,TRBD2,-,TRBJ2-1,CASSYTSGGASEQFF,TGTGCCAGCAGCTACACTAGCGGGGGGGCCAGTGAGCAGTTCTTC
TRBV6-6,TRBD1,-,TRBJ1-2,CASSQTGGYGYTF,TGTGCCAGCAGTCAAACAGGGGGCTATGGCTACACCTTC
TRBV5-1,TRBD1,-,TRBJ2-7,CASSPGQGTLINF,TGCGCCAGCAGCCCGGGACAGGGGACTCTCATCAACTTC
TRBV7-2,-,-,TRBJ2-1,CASSLFPTSRIEQFF,TGTGCCAGCAGCTTATTCCCTACTAGCAGGATTGAGCAGTTCTTC
TRBV2,-,-,TRBJ1-4,CASIKRGGTEKLFF,TGTGCCAGCATTAAGAGGGGGGGAACTGAAAAACTGTTTTTT
TRBV27,-,-,TRBJ2-5,CASSDRQETQYF,TGTGCCAGCAGCGACAGGCAAGAGACCCAGTACTTC
TRBV2,TRBD1,-,TRBJ1-3,CASSPGGTGSIPGNTIYF,TGTGCCAGCAGCCCAGGGGGGACAGGATCCATTCCTGGAAACACCATATATTTT
TRBV11-2,-,-,TRBJ2-5,CASSLDGGAETQYF,TGTGCCAGCAGCTTAGATGGGGGGGCCGAGACCCAGTACTTC
TRBV6-5,TRBD1,-,TRBJ2-7,CASSYSAGGSYEQYF,TGTGCCAGCAGTTACTCGGCAGGGGGTTCCTACGAGCAGTACTTC
TRBV10-3,-,-,TRBJ1-4,CAISGVQAEKLFF,TGTGCCATCAGTGGGGTACAGGCGGAAAAACTGTTTTTT
TRBV2,TRBD2,-,TRBJ2-7,CASSVGLAGVTYEQYF,TGTGCCAGCAGTGTAGGACTAGCGGGGGTGACCTACGAGCAGTACTTC
TRBV5-1,TRBD1,-,TRBJ1-2,CASSLGDRDGYTF,TGCGCCAGCAGCTTGGGGGACAGGGACGGCTACACCTTC